The 8 T cell receptor beta chains presented below share a single source sample, sequenced in a study of post-analysis software for immune sequencing data. Study conclusions and caveats: About 5 TRBV segments (TRBV5-6, TRBV5-1 and TRBV20-1 among them) occurred more frequently in patients than in controls.

cDNA libraries for TCR beta contained unique molecular identifiers. MiXCR was run by TCRdb on the PCR reads, yielding one entry per CDR3 protein. The profile shows 800,000 to 950,000 distinct CDR3 sequences, approximately 50% of them singletons. These TCRs are of unknown antigen specificity. Sequencing used blood. These receptors were collected from a girl aged 5-17 years with multiple sclerosis.

The chain has TRBV5-3 and TRBJ2-3, with D tentatively TRBD1 (6 bases). TRBV5-3 counts as an open reading frame of uncertain function. The CDR3 sequence is 15 residues long. V was trimmed by 0 bases and J by 2 bases, leaving 10 bases between them. The CDR3 protein is CARSLDRAPTDTQYF. The CDR3 DNA reads TGTGCCAGAAGCTTGGACAGGGCACCCACAGATACGCAGTATTTT.

The chain employs TRBV4-1 and TRBJ1-6; 8 bases are a match to TRBD1. Germline V CDR1 and CDR2: MGHRA, YSYEKL. The CDR3 is 17 residues long. The V gene end was trimmed by 4 bases and the J gene end by 9 bases; junction bases not matched to a gene: 14. The CDR3 nucleotides are TGCGCCAGCAGCCCCATCCTGAGGGACAGGACTGCTTCACCCCTCCACTTT. Its protein product is CASSPILRDRTASPLHF.

The rearrangement links TRBV7-9 to TRBJ1-4; D remains ambiguous. V was trimmed by 5 bases and J by 4 bases, leaving 11 bases between them. This CDR3 is 14 amino acids long. Looked up from germline, CDR1 is SEHNR and CDR2 is FQNEAQ (reference sequence). CDR3 bases: TGTGCCAGCAGCACGCGGACGGTTAATGAAAAACTGTTTTTT. Protein sequence: CASSTRTVNEKLFF.

This clonotype has a single count. The rearrangement joins TRBV13 to TRBJ2-2; 9 bases align to TRBD1. Germline V gene data show CDR1 as PRHDT and CDR2 as FYEKMQ (reference sequence). Unmatched junction bases numbered 13, after V lost 3 bases and J lost 2 bases. This CDR3 is 19 amino acids long. The CDR3 DNA sequence: TGTGCCAGCAGCTTGGGATCATTCACGGGACAGGGTAACACCGGGGAGCTGTTTTTT. It encodes CASSLGSFTGQGNTGELFF.

The table lists this clonotype with a few counts. CDR3 sequence (DNA): TGCGCCAGCAGCTCAGGGACAGGGGCTGGGGCCAACGTCCTGACTTTC. Its translation: CASSSGTGAGANVLTF. This rearrangement joins TRBV5-1 to TRBJ2-6; 10 bases map to TRBD1. The V and J ends lost 3 bases and 2 bases, in that order; junction bases with no gene match: 2. The CDR3 has 16 residues. Germline lookup yields CDR1 SGHRS and CDR2 YFSETQ.

The gene calls are TRBV7-6 and TRBJ2-2; 7 bases map to TRBD2. Germline trimming cut 5 bases from V and 3 bases from J; bases unmatched to any gene: 15. CDR1 SGHVS and CDR2 FNYEAQ come from the germline V gene. CDR3 length: 18 amino acids. CDR3 in DNA: TGTGCCAGCAGCCAAATGCACCTTATCGGACTAGACACCGGGGAGCTGTTTTTT. As protein: CASSQMHLIGLDTGELFF.

The CDR3 bases are TGTGCCAGCAGGAGGACAGGGTTTGGGGCCAACGTCCTGACTTTC. Translating it yields CASRRTGFGANVLTF. The chain joins TRBV28 to TRBJ2-6; 8 bases are shared with TRBD1. CDR3 length: 15 amino acids. J lost 3 bases, V lost 6 bases, and 4 bases had no gene match. Germline values: CDR1 MDHEN, CDR2 SYDVKM. The full variable domain, with the rest looked up from reference TRBV28 and TRBJ2-6, is DVKVTQSSRYLVKRTGEKVFLECVQDMDHENMFWYRQDPGLGLRLIYFSYDVKMKEKGDIPEGYSVSREKKERFSLILESASTNQTSMYLCASRRTGFGANVLTFGAGSRLTVL.

The gene calls are TRBV5-1 and TRBJ2-5; D could derive from TRBD1 or TRBD2 (5 bases each). There are 16 residues in the CDR3. Germline V lookup: CDR1 SGHRS, CDR2 YFSETQ. V lost 4 bases and J 2 bases, leaving 18 bases between the germline ends. The CDR3 sequence: CASSPQEGERQETQYF. Written as DNA, the CDR3 is TGCGCCAGCAGCCCCCAAGAAGGGGAGAGACAAGAGACCCAGTACTTC.